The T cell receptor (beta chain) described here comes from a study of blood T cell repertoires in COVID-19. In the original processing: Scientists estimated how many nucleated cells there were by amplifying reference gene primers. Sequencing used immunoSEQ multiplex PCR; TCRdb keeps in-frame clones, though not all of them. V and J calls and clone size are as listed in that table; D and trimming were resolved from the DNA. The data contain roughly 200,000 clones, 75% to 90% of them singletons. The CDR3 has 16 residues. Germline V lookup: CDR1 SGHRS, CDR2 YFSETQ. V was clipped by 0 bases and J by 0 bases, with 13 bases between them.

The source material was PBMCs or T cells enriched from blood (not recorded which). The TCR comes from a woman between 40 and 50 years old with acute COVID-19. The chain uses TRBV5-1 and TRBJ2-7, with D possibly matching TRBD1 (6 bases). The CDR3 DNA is TGCGCCAGCAGCTTGGAAGGGACACTAAACTCCTACGAGCAGTACTTC. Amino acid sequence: CASSLEGTLNSYEQYF.